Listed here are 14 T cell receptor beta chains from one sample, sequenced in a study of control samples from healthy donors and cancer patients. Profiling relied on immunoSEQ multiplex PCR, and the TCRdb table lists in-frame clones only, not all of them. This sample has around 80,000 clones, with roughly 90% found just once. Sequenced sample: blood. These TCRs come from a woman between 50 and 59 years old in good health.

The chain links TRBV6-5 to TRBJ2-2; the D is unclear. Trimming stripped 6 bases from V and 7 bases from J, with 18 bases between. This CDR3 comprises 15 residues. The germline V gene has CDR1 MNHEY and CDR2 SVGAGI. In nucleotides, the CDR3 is TGTGCCAGCAGCACAGACTCCCAGGCCCTCGGGGAGCTGTTTTTT. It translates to CASSTDSQALGELFF.

The CDR3 sequence: CASSRPPGGYTF. The CDR3 DNA is TGCGCCAGCTCTCGGCCCCCCGGCGGCTACACCTTC. This chain joins TRBV5-1 and TRBJ1-2; no firm D call. From germline, CDR1 is SGHRS and CDR2 YFSETQ. The germline V and J ends were trimmed by 7 bases and 8 bases, with 15 bases remaining between them. The CDR3 sequence is 12 residues long. The full variable domain, its missing parts supplied by reference TRBV5-1 and TRBJ1-2, is KAGVTQTPRYLIKTRGQQVTLSCSPISGHRSVSWYQQTPGQGLQFLFEYFSETQRNKGNFPGRFSGRQFSNSRSEMNVSTLELGDSALYLCASSRPPGGYTFGSGTRLTVV.

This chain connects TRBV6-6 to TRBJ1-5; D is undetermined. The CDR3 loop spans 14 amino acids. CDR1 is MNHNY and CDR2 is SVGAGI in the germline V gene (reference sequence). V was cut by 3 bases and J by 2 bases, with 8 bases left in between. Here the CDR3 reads CASSYPQGNQPQHF. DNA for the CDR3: TGTGCCAGCAGTTATCCCCAGGGCAATCAGCCCCAGCATTTT.

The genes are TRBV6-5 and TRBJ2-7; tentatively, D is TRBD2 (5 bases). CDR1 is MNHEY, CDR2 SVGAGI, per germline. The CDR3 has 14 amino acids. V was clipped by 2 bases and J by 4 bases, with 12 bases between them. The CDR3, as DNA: TGTGCCAGCAGTTACAAACCGGGAAGGTACGAGCAGTACTTC. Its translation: CASSYKPGRYEQYF.

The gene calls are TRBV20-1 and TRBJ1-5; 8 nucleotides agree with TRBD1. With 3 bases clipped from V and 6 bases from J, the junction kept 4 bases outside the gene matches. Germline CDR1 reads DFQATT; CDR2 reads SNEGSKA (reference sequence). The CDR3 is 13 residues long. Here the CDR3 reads CSASPGGPQPQHF. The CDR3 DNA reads TGCAGTGCTAGTCCAGGGGGCCCTCAGCCCCAGCATTTT.

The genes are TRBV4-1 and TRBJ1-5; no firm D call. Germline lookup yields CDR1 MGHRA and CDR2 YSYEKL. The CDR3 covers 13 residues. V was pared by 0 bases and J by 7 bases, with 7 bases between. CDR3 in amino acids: CASSQEIRQPQHF. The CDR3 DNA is TGCGCCAGCAGCCAAGAAATACGGCAGCCCCAGCATTTT.

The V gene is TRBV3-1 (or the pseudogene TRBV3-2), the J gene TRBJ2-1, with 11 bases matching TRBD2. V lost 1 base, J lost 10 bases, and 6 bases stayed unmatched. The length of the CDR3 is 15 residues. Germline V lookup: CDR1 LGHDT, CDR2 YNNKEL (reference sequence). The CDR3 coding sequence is TGTGCCAGCAGCCAAGCCCTAGCGGGGGGTGGAGAGCAGTTCTTC. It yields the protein CASSQALAGGGEQFF.

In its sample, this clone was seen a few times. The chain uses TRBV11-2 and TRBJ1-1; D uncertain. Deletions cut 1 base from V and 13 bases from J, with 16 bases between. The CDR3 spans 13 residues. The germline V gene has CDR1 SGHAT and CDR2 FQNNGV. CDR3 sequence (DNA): TGTGCCAGCAGCTTAGGGAGTGGTACTGTGGTTTTCTTT. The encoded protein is CASSLGSGTVVFF.

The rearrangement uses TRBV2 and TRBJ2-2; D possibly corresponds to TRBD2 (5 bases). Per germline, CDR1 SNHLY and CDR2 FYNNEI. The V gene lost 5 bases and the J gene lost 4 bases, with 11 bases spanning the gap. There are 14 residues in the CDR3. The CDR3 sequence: CASSPWAGTGELFF. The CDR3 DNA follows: TGTGCCAGCAGTCCGTGGGCGGGCACCGGGGAGCTGTTTTTT. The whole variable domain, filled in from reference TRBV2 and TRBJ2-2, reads EPEVTQTPSHQVTQMGQEVILRCVPISNHLYFYWYRQILGQKVEFLVSFYNNEISEKSEIFDDQFSVERPDGSNFTLKIRSTKLEDSAMYFCASSPWAGTGELFFGEGSRLTVL.

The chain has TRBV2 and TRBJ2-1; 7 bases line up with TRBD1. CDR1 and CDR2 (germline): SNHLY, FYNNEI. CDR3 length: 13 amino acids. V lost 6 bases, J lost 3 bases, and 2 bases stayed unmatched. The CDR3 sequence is CASRGTVYNEQFF. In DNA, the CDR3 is TGTGCCAGCAGGGGGACAGTCTACAATGAGCAGTTCTTC.

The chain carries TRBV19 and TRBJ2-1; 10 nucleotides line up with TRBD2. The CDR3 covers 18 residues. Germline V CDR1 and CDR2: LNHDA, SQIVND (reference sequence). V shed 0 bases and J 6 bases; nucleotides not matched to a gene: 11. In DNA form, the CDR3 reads TGTGCCAGTAGTATAGATGGTTTGGAGCGGGGGGGCCTCAATGAGCAGTTCTTC. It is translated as CASSIDGLERGGLNEQFF.

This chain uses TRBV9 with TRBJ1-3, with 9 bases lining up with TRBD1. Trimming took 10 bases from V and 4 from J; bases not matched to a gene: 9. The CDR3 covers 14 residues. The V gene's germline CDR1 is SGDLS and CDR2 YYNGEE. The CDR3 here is CAGMGTGLGNTIYF. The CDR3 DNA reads TGTGCCGGCATGGGGACAGGGCTCGGAAACACCATATATTTT. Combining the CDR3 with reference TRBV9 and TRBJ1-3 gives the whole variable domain DSGVTQTPKHLITATGQRVTLRCSPRSGDLSVYWYQQSLDQGLQFLIQYYNGEERAKGNILERFSAQQFPDLHSELNLSSLELGDSALYFCAGMGTGLGNTIYFGEGSWLTVV.

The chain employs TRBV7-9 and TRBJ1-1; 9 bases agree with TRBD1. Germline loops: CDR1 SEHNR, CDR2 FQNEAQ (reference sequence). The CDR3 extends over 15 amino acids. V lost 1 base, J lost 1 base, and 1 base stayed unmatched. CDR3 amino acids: CASSLVQGANTEAFF. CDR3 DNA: TGTGCCAGCAGCTTAGTACAGGGGGCGAACACTGAAGCTTTCTTT.

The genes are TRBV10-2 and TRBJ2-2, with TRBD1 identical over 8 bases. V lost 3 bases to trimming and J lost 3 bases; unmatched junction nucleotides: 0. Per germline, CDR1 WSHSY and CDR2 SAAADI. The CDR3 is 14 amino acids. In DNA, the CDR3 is TGCGCCAGCAGTGAACAGGGGGACACCGGGGAGCTGTTTTTT. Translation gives CASSEQGDTGELFF.